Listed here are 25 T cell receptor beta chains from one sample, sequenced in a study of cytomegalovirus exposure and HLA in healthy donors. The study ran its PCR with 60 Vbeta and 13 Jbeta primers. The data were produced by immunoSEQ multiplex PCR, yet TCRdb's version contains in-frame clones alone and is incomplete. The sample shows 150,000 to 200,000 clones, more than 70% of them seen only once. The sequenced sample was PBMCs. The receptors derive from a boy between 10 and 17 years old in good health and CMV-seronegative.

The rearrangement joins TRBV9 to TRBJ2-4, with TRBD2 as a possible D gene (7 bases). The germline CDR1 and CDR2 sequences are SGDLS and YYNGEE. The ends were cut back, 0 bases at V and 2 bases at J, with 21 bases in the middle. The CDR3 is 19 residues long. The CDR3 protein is CASSVGGGRPGGPKNIQYF. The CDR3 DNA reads TGTGCCAGCAGCGTAGGCGGGGGTCGTCCCGGGGGGCCCAAAAACATTCAGTACTTC.

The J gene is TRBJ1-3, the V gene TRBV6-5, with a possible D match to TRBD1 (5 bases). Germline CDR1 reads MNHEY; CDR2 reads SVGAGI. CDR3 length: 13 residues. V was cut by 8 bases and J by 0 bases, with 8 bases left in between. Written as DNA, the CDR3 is TGTGCCAGCTCCCAGGGCTCTGGAAACACCATATATTTT. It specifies CASSQGSGNTIYF.

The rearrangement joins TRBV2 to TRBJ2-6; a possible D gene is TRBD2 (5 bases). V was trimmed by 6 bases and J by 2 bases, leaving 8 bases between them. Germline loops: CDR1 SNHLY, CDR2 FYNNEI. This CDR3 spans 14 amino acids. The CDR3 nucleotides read TGTGCCAGCAGGGCGGGTGCTGGGGCCAACGTCCTGACTTTC. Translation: CASRAGAGANVLTF.

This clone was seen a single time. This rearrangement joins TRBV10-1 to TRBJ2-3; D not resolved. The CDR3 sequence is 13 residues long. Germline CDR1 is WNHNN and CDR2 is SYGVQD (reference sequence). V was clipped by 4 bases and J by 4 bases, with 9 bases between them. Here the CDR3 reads CASSVAPPDTQYF. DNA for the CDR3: TGCGCCAGCAGTGTGGCACCGCCAGATACGCAGTATTTT.

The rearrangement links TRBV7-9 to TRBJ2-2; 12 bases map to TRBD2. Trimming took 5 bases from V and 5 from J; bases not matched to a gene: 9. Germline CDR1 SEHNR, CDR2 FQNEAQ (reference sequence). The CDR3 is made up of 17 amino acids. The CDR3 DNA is TGTGCCAGCAGCACCCCTAGCGGGAGGGCGAGGACCGGGGAGCTGTTTTTT. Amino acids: CASSTPSGRARTGELFF. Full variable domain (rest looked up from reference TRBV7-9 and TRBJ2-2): DTGVSQNPRHKITKRGQNVTFRCDPISEHNRLYWYRQTLGQGPEFLTYFQNEAQLEKSRLLSDRFSAERPKGSFSTLEIQRTEQGDSAMYLCASSTPSGRARTGELFFGEGSRLTVL.

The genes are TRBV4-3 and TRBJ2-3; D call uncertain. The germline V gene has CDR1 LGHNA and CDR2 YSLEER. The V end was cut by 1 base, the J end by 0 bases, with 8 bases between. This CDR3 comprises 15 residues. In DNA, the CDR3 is TGCGCCAGCAGCCAAGCAACAGCCAGCACAGATACGCAGTATTTT. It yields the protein CASSQATASTDTQYF.

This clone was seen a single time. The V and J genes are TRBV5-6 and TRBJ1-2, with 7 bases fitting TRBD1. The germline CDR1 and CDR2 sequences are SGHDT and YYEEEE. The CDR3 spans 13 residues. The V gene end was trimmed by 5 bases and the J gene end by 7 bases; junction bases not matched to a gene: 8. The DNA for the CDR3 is TGTGCCAGCAGTCCAGACAGGGTAGGTGGCTACACCTTC. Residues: CASSPDRVGGYTF.

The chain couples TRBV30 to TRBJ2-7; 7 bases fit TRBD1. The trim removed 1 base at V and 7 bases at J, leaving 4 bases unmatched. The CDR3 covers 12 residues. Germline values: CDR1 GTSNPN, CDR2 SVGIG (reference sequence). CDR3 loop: CAWSDRGWEQYF. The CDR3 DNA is TGTGCCTGGAGTGACAGGGGATGGGAGCAGTACTTC.

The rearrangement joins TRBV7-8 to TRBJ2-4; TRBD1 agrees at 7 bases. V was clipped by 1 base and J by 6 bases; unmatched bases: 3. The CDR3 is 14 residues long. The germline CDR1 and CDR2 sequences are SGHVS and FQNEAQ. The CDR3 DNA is TGTGCCAGCAGCTTAGATAGGACAGGAAACATTCAGTACTTC. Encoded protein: CASSLDRTGNIQYF. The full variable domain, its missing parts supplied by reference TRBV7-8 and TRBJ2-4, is GAGVSQSPRYKVAKRGQDVALRCDPISGHVSLFWYQQALGQGPEFLTYFQNEAQLDKSGLPSDRFFAERPEGSVSTLKIQRTQQEDSAVYLCASSLDRTGNIQYFGAGTRLSVL.

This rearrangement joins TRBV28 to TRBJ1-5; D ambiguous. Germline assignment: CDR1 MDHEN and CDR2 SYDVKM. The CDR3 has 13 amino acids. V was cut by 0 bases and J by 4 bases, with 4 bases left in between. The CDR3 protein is CASSLWQNQPQHF. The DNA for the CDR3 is TGTGCCAGCAGTTTATGGCAGAATCAGCCCCAGCATTTT.

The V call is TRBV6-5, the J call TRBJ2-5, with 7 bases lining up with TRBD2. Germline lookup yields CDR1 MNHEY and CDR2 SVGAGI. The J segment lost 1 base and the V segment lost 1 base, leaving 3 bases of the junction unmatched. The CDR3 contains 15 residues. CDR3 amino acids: CASSYLGGVQETQYF. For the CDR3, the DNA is TGTGCCAGCAGTTACTTGGGAGGGGTCCAAGAGACCCAGTACTTC.

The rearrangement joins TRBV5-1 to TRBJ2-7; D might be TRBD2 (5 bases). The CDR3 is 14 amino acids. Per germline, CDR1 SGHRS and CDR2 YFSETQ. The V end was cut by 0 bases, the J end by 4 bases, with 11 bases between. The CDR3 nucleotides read TGCGCCAGCAGCTTGGTTGGCGGGTTTTACGAGCAGTACTTC. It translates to CASSLVGGFYEQYF.

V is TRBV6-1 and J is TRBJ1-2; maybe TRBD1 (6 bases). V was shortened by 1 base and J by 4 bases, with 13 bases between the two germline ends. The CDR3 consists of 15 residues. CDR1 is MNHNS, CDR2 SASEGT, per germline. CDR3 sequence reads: CASSEVWGGVYGYTF. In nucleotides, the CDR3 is TGTGCCAGCAGTGAAGTGTGGGGGGGCGTCTATGGCTACACCTTC.

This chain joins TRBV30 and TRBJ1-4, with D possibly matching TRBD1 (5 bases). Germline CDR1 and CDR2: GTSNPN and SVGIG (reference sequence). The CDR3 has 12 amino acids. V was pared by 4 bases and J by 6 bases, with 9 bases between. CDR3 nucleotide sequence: TGTGCCTGGACCAGGGATCATGAAAAACTGTTTTTT. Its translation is CAWTRDHEKLFF.

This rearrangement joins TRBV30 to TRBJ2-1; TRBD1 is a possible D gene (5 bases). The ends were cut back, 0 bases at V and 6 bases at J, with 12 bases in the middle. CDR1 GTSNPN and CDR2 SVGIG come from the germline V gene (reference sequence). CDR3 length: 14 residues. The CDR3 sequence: CAWSVLTGINEQFF. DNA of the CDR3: TGTGCCTGGAGTGTACTTACAGGTATCAATGAGCAGTTCTTC.

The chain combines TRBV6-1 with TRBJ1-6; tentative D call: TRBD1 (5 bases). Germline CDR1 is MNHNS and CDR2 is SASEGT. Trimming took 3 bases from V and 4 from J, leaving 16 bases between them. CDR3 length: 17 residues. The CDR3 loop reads CASSDSGRGLYNSPLHF. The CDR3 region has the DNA TGTGCCAGCAGTGATAGTGGGAGGGGCTTGTATAATTCACCCCTCCACTTT.

The CDR3 bases are TGCAGCGTGGGACAGGGGTTATACTACGAGCAGTACTTC. Translating gives CSVGQGLYYEQYF. The chain combines TRBV29-1 with TRBJ2-5; 10 positions agree with TRBD1. The DNA end lines up better with TRBJ2-7; the J call may be wrong. Looked up from germline, CDR1 is SQVTM and CDR2 is ANQGSEA. CDR3 length: 13 residues.

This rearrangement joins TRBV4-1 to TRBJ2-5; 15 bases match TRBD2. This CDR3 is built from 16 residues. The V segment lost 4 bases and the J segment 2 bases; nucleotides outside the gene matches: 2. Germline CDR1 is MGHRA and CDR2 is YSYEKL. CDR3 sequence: CASSPGLAGGQETQYF. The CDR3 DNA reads TGCGCCAGCAGCCCCGGACTAGCGGGGGGGCAAGAGACCCAGTACTTC.

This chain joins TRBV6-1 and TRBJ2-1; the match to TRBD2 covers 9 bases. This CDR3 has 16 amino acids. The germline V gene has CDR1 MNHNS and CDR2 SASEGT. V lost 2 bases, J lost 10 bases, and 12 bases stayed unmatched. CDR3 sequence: CASSELILAGPGEQFF. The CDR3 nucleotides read TGTGCCAGCAGTGAATTGATCCTAGCGGGACCCGGGGAGCAGTTCTTC.

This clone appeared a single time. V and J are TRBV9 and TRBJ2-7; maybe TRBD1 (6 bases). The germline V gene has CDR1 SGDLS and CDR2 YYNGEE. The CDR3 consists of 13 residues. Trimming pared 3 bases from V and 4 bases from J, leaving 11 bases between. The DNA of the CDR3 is TGTGCCAGCAGCGGGGACACCGATTACGAGCAGTACTTC. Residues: CASSGDTDYEQYF.

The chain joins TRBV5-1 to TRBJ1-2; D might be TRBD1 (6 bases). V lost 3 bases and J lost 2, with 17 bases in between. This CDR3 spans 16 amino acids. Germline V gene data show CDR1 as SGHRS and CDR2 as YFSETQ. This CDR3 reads CASSSTGTPSNYGYTF. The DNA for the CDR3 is TGCGCCAGCAGCTCCACCGGGACACCGTCGAACTATGGCTACACCTTC.

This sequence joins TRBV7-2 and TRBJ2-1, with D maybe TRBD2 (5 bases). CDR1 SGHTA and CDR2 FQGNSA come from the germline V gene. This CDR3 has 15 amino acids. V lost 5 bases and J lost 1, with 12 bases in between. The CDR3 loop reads CASSPPGMSYNEQFF. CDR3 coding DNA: TGTGCCAGCAGCCCCCCCGGGATGTCCTACAATGAGCAGTTCTTC. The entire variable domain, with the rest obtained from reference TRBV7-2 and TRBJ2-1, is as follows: GAGVSQSPSNKVTEKGKDVELRCDPISGHTALYWYRQSLGQGLEFLIYFQGNSAPDKSGLPSDRFSAERTGGSVSTLTIQRTQQEDSAVYLCASSPPGMSYNEQFFGPGTRLTVL.

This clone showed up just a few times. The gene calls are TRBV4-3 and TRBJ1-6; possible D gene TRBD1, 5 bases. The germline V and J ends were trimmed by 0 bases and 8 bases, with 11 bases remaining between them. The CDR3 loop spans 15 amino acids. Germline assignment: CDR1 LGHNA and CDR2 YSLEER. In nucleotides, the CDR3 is TGCGCCAGCAGCCAAGATCAATTAGGGGATTCACCCCTCCACTTT. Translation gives CASSQDQLGDSPLHF.

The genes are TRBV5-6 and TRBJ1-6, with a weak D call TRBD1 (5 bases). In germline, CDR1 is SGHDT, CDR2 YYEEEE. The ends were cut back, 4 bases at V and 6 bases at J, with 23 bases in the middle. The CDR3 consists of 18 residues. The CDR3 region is CASSPGVPRDGVNSPLHF. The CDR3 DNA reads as TGTGCCAGCAGCCCGGGAGTCCCCCGGGACGGAGTTAATTCACCCCTCCACTTT.

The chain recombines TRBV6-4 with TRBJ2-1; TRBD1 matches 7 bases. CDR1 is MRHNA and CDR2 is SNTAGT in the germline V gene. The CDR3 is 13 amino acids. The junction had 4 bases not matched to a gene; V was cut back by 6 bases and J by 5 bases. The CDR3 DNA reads TGTGCCAGCAGCGCACAGGGGCACAATGAGCAGTTCTTC. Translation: CASSAQGHNEQFF.